The entry that follows covers one TCR beta chain sequence. The table came from immunoSEQ multiplex PCR; TCRdb's copy has only in-frame clones and leaves some out. In the table there are about 110,000 clones, around four fifths of which are singletons. The data were taken from a study of blood T cell repertoires in COVID-19. Whole-study context: The United States, Italy and Spain were the sources of the acute and convalescent COVID-19 samples.

Germline V gene data show CDR1 as SNHLY and CDR2 as FYNNEI. This CDR3 is 15 amino acids long. With 4 bases removed from V and 4 bases from J, the gap between germline ends came to 16 bases. The chain couples TRBV2 to TRBJ2-5, with D possibly being TRBD2 (6 bases). The specimen sequenced was peripheral blood. The sequence was collected from a woman in her seventies with acute or convalescent COVID-19. CDR3 residues: CASSGRAGHAETQYF. For the CDR3, the DNA is TGTGCCAGCAGTGGGAGGGCAGGGCACGCAGAGACCCAGTACTTC.